The present T cell receptor beta chain was sequenced within a study of T cell responses to AZD1222 COVID-19 vaccine. Study-level points and caveats: No repertoire was sampled before or during the peak T cell response, only after it. The donor group comprised mostly white British people and more females; the analysis possibly underestimated clonal diversity.

After removal of 0 bases from V and 7 bases from J, the junction contained 9 bases not matched to a gene. CDR1 is SGDLS and CDR2 is YYNGEE in the germline V gene. The CDR3 is 16 amino acids. Produced via immunoSEQ multiplex PCR; TCRdb's table is partial and in-frame only. The data contain about 140,000 clones, 85% to 90% of them singletons. In the case of this clone: The antigen remains undetermined.

This receptor was obtained from an adult who received the AZD1222 COVID-19 vaccine. The sample in question was peripheral blood, obtained 28 days after the second AZD1222 dose. The chain employs TRBV9 and TRBJ2-3; 9 bases align to TRBD2. The CDR3 loop reads CASSVVAGGGANTQYF. The CDR3 DNA reads as TGTGCCAGCAGCGTAGTGGCGGGAGGGGGGGCAAATACGCAGTATTTT.